This T cell receptor beta chain was sequenced during a study of T cell repertoires in cytomegalovirus infection. Study-wide context: CMV infection and matching HLA type were both indicated by public TCR beta signatures.

TCRdb reanalysed the reads using MiXCR and keeps one entry per CDR3 protein. The data contain about 490,000 distinct CDR3 sequences, about 17% of them singletons. In its sample, this clonotype was seen many times. No antigen is known for it. A read error may account for a junction end that differs from germline. Study findings and constraints: CMV carriers having the relevant HLA were flagged by cumulative public TCR beta family frequency. Dominating the ex vivo response were HLA-C-restricted CMV-specific TCR beta clonotypes.

The sequenced material came from CD8+ T cells from PBMCs. The receptor's source is a human donor in good health (CMV status not recorded). Some clones in this sample may be carry-over from other donors' samples.

The DNA for the CDR3 is TGTGCCAGCAGCTTAGCCTCCTCTTTT. Translated, it gives CASSLASSF. This chain connects TRBV7-9 to TRBJ2-3; D gene uncertain. This CDR3 is built from 9 residues. Per germline, CDR1 SEHNR and CDR2 FQNEAQ (reference sequence).